Each of the 20 T cell receptor beta chains below was sequenced from the same sample in a study of CD8+ T cells in alopecia areata. RNA was extracted and reverse transcribed into cDNA as the sequencing template. Method: immunoSEQ multiplex PCR; TCRdb's copy keeps in-frame clones and lacks some. The sample records 150,000 to 200,000 clones, under 80% being singletons. As to treatment: oral pan-JAK inhibitor, 5-10 mg twice daily. The material sequenced was CD4+ T cells sorted from blood, taken between weeks 49 and 50, from a patient treated with tofacitinib. The receptors were gathered from a human donor with alopecia areata.

The V call is TRBV9, the J call TRBJ1-1; the D gene is possibly TRBD1 (5 bases). The V end was cut by 6 bases, the J end by 3 bases, with 15 bases between. Germline V gives CDR1 SGDLS, CDR2 YYNGEE. CDR3 length: 14 residues. CDR3 sequence reads: CASTPGRGDTEAFF. CDR3 nucleotides: TGTGCCAGCACCCCCGGACGAGGGGACACTGAAGCTTTCTTT. Full variable domain (rest looked up from reference TRBV9 and TRBJ1-1): DSGVTQTPKHLITATGQRVTLRCSPRSGDLSVYWYQQSLDQGLQFLIQYYNGEERAKGNILERFSAQQFPDLHSELNLSSLELGDSALYFCASTPGRGDTEAFFGQGTRLTVV.

The chain joins TRBV5-7 to TRBJ1-5, with D unresolved. TRBV5-7 is an open reading frame whose function is uncertain. CDR3 length equals 11 residues. Between the trimmed V and J ends, which lost 0 bases and 7 bases, there was a span of 2 bases. This chain's CDR3 is CASSLGQPQHF. CDR3 DNA: TGTGCCAGCAGCTTGGGCCAGCCCCAGCATTTT.

The V call is TRBV4-1, the J call TRBJ2-1; 7 nucleotides agree with TRBD2. The CDR3 runs to 16 residues. Losses at the gene ends were 5 bases for V and 2 bases for J; bases not matched to a gene: 9. Germline CDR1 and CDR2: MGHRA and YSYEKL. Here the CDR3 reads CASSSRTRSTYNEQFF. DNA for the CDR3: TGCGCCAGCAGCTCGAGGACTAGATCGACCTACAATGAGCAGTTCTTC.

The table lists this clone with a few counts. This CDR3 is CSVRGPGTDTQYF. DNA of the CDR3: TGCAGCGTTCGGGGGCCCGGCACAGATACGCAGTATTTT. V is TRBV29-1 and J is TRBJ2-3, with D perhaps assigned TRBD1 or TRBD2 (6 bases each). Deletions cut 5 bases from V and 1 base from J, with 10 bases between. This CDR3 spans 13 amino acids. Germline loops: CDR1 SQVTM, CDR2 ANQGSEA.

The genes are TRBV15 and TRBJ2-1; the D call may be TRBD1 or TRBD2 (5 bases each). Germline values: CDR1 LNHNV, CDR2 YYDKDF (reference sequence). Trimming took off 1 base at V and 3 bases at J, with 10 bases between the two ends. CDR3 length equals 15 residues. The CDR3 here is CATSRGGTDYNEQFF. DNA for the CDR3: TGTGCCACCAGCAGAGGGGGGACCGACTACAATGAGCAGTTCTTC.

V is TRBV18 and J is TRBJ1-1; D unresolved. V lost 0 bases and J lost 2, with 16 bases in between. The CDR3 is 17 amino acids. CDR1 and CDR2 (germline): KGHSH, LQKENI. This CDR3 is CASSPPVGNGRNTEAFF. CDR3 bases: TGTGCCAGCTCACCACCGGTCGGTAACGGACGTAACACTGAAGCTTTCTTT.

The chain combines TRBV29-1 with TRBJ2-2; TRBD1 might be the D (6 bases). V was trimmed by 5 bases and J by 0 bases, leaving 16 bases between them. Germline lookup yields CDR1 SQVTM and CDR2 ANQGSEA. The CDR3 is 16 residues long. CDR3 sequence reads: CSVTPDSVANTGELFF. CDR3 nucleotide sequence: TGCAGCGTTACCCCGGACAGCGTCGCGAACACCGGGGAGCTGTTTTTT.

The chain is built from TRBV30 and TRBJ2-7; D gene ambiguous. The V gene lost 1 base and the J gene lost 3 bases, with 10 bases spanning the gap. The CDR3 totals 13 residues. CDR1 and CDR2 (germline): GTSNPN, SVGIG (reference sequence). The CDR3 nucleotides read TGTGCCTGGAGTGCGGCCCACGGCTACGAGCAGTACTTC. Protein: CAWSAAHGYEQYF. The variable domain in full, with the rest retrieved from reference TRBV30 and TRBJ2-7, is SQTIHQWPATLVQPVGSPLSLECTVEGTSNPNLYWYRQAAGRGLQLLFYSVGIGQISSEVPQNLSASRPQDRQFILSSKKLLLSDSGFYLCAWSAAHGYEQYFGPGTRLTVT.

The chain combines TRBV6-5 with TRBJ1-1; D is ambiguous. Trimming shortened V by 0 bases and J by 3 bases, and 8 bases separated the two germline ends. The CDR3 consists of 14 residues. From germline, CDR1 is MNHEY and CDR2 SVGAGI. In DNA form, the CDR3 reads TGTGCCAGCAGTTACTCGAGGGATGACACTGAAGCTTTCTTT. Amino acid sequence: CASSYSRDDTEAFF.

The chain employs TRBV7-2 and TRBJ1-5; the D gene is possibly TRBD1 (5 bases). There are 15 residues in the CDR3. CDR1 and CDR2 from the germline V gene are SGHTA and FQGNSA. Trimming removed 5 bases from V and 0 bases from J, with 11 bases in between. The CDR3 region has the DNA TGTGCCAGCAGCAAGACAGTTAATAGCAATCAGCCCCAGCATTTT. Encoded protein: CASSKTVNSNQPQHF. The variable domain in full, with the rest retrieved from reference TRBV7-2 and TRBJ1-5, is GAGVSQSPSNKVTEKGKDVELRCDPISGHTALYWYRQSLGQGLEFLIYFQGNSAPDKSGLPSDRFSAERTGGSVSTLTIQRTQQEDSAVYLCASSKTVNSNQPQHFGDGTRLSIL.

The chain combines TRBV30 with TRBJ1-1; a weak D match, TRBD1 (5 bases). Trimming cost V 0 bases and J 7 bases, with 12 bases left between them. CDR1 and CDR2 (germline): GTSNPN, SVGIG (reference sequence). The CDR3 is made up of 13 amino acids. CDR3 loop: CAWSVRRGGEAFF. The CDR3 nucleotides are TGTGCCTGGAGTGTACGAAGGGGAGGTGAAGCTTTCTTT.

The chain couples TRBV7-8 to TRBJ1-1; D is perhaps TRBD1 (5 bases). The CDR3 contains 14 residues. Germline lookup yields CDR1 SGHVS and CDR2 FQNEAQ. V lost 2 bases and J 5 bases, leaving 12 bases between the germline ends. Here the CDR3 reads CASSLQAQGTEAFF. CDR3 bases: TGTGCCAGCAGCTTACAGGCGCAGGGAACTGAAGCTTTCTTT.

As concerns this clone: The same CDR3 also results from other DNA sequences found in this sample. The rearrangement uses TRBV18 and TRBJ1-1; D unclear. The V and J ends lost 6 bases and 0 bases respectively, with 8 bases between them. The CDR3 runs to 13 residues. CDR1 and CDR2 (germline): KGHSH, LQKENI. CDR3 coding DNA: TGTGCCAGCTCCCCGGGAATGAACACTGAAGCTTTCTTT. Protein sequence: CASSPGMNTEAFF. Combining the CDR3 with reference TRBV18 and TRBJ1-1 gives the whole variable domain NAGVMQNPRHLVRRRGQEARLRCSPMKGHSHVYWYRQLPEEGLKFMVYLQKENIIDESGMPKERFSAEFPKEGPSILRIQQVVRGDSAAYFCASSPGMNTEAFFGQGTRLTVV.

The chain combines TRBV30 with TRBJ1-2; D unresolved. The CDR3 is made up of 12 amino acids. The V gene lost 4 bases and the J gene lost 7 bases, with 13 bases spanning the gap. Germline values: CDR1 GTSNPN, CDR2 SVGIG (reference sequence). The CDR3 spells CAWIRRERGYTF. The CDR3 nucleotides read TGTGCCTGGATCCGGAGGGAGCGTGGCTACACCTTC.

The count of this clone is one. The genes are TRBV9 and TRBJ2-3; 7 bases are a match to TRBD2. This CDR3 has 18 amino acids. Trimming removed 4 bases from V and 0 bases from J; junction bases left unmatched: 14. Germline V lookup: CDR1 SGDLS, CDR2 YYNGEE. The CDR3 sequence: CASSPGTSVAGSTDTQYF. The CDR3 region has the DNA TGTGCCAGCAGCCCTGGTACGTCCGTAGCGGGCAGCACAGATACGCAGTATTTT.

This clone was observed a handful of times. V gene TRBV30 combines with J gene TRBJ2-3, with D hard to call. V gave up 2 bases and J gave up 5 bases, with 5 bases separating them. Germline V gene lookup returns CDR1 GTSNPN and CDR2 SVGIG (reference sequence). This CDR3 is 11 amino acids long. For the CDR3, the DNA is TGTGCCTGGAGTCTTAAAGATACGCAGTATTTT. This encodes CAWSLKDTQYF.

This rearrangement joins TRBV29-1 to TRBJ1-2; D is undetermined. CDR1 and CDR2 (germline): SQVTM, ANQGSEA. Between the trimmed V and J ends, which lost 4 bases and 7 bases, there was a span of 10 bases. The CDR3 consists of 11 residues. CDR3 sequence (DNA): TGCAGCGTTGGGGAGGTGTTTGGCTACACCTTC. Its translation is CSVGEVFGYTF.

The chain recombines TRBV12-5 with TRBJ2-1; TRBD1 matches at 7 bases. Germline loops: CDR1 LGHNT, CDR2 FRNRAP. Trimming cost V 5 bases and J 7 bases; bases outside gene matches: 14. This CDR3 has 16 residues. The CDR3 loop reads CASGPKGETGRNEQFF. The CDR3 nucleotides read TGTGCTAGTGGTCCAAAGGGGGAGACAGGGCGGAATGAGCAGTTCTTC.

V is TRBV29-1 and J is TRBJ2-1; no definite D call. This CDR3 contains 15 residues. V was clipped by 7 bases and J by 0 bases, with 16 bases between them. Germline values: CDR1 SQVTM, CDR2 ANQGSEA. The CDR3 DNA is TGCAGCGGAGTTGGTGGCACAAGCTCCTACAATGAGCAGTTCTTC. The encoded protein is CSGVGGTSSYNEQFF.

The gene calls are TRBV29-1 and TRBJ2-1, with D maybe TRBD1 (6 bases). Between the trimmed V and J ends, which lost 4 bases and 8 bases, there was a span of 18 bases. CDR1 and CDR2 (germline): SQVTM, ANQGSEA. The CDR3 contains 14 residues. In nucleotides, the CDR3 is TGCAGCGTTGCAGGGGACCGTGGTTCAGATGAGCAGTTCTTC. It is translated as CSVAGDRGSDEQFF.